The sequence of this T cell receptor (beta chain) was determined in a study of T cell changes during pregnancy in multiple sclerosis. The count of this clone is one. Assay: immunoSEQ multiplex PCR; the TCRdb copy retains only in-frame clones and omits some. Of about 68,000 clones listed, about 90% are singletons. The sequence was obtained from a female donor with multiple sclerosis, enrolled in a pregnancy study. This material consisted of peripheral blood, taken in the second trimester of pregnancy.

The CDR3 coding sequence is TGTGCCAGCAGCTTAGGGGCAGGGGGCGAAAAACTGTTTTTT. Its translation: CASSLGAGGEKLFF. This chain connects TRBV7-2 to TRBJ1-4; 8 bases map to TRBD1. Germline trimming cut 1 base from V and 8 bases from J; bases unmatched to any gene: 3. This CDR3 contains 14 residues. Per the germline V gene, CDR1 is SGHTA and CDR2 is FQGNSA. The variable domain in full, with the rest retrieved from reference TRBV7-2 and TRBJ1-4, is GAGVSQSPSNKVTEKGKDVELRCDPISGHTALYWYRQSLGQGLEFLIYFQGNSAPDKSGLPSDRFSAERTGGSVSTLTIQRTQQEDSAVYLCASSLGAGGEKLFFGSGTQLSVL.